A single sample is the source of the 26 T cell receptor beta chains below, sequenced in a study of T cells in Graves' hyperthyroidism and ophthalmopathy. RNA transcripts provided the source from which TCR beta CDR3 regions were amplified. During a first-round RT-PCR of the TCR CDR3, the HTBI primer set was used. One entry per CDR3 protein results from TCRdb running MiXCR on the multiplex PCR reads. The data show about 500,000 distinct CDR3 sequences, with roughly 45% seen just once and 35% to 50% held by the top ten. The sample was peripheral blood or thyroid tissue (not recorded which). The receptor source for this set is an adult woman with Graves' disease, either hyperthyroidism or ophthalmopathy (not recorded which).

This clonotype was seen at least ten times. The chain uses TRBV5-8 and TRBJ1-3, with no clear D. The CDR3 covers 14 residues. Germline CDR1 is SGHTS and CDR2 is YDEGEE. Trimming left V 2 bases short and J 2 bases short, with 8 bases between. CDR3 sequence (DNA): TGTGCCAGCAGCTTTGCCGACACTGGAAACACCATATATTTT. This encodes CASSFADTGNTIYF.

This chain links TRBV20-1 with TRBJ2-5; 7 bases agree with TRBD1. This CDR3 region has 14 residues. Germline V gives CDR1 DFQATT, CDR2 SNEGSKA (reference sequence). V lost 6 bases to trimming and J lost 2 bases; unmatched junction nucleotides: 9. DNA for the CDR3: TGCAGTGCGCCCAAGGGGGCCCAACAAGAGACCCAGTACTTC. It codes for CSAPKGAQQETQYF.

The chain employs TRBV20-1 and TRBJ2-5, with D maybe TRBD2 (7 bases). The CDR3 runs 16 residues. Trimming removed 6 bases at V and 5 bases at J, with 25 bases between. Germline values: CDR1 DFQATT, CDR2 SNEGSKA (reference sequence). CDR3 amino acids: CSAGGGTETIGETQYF. CDR3 nucleotide sequence: TGCAGTGCAGGGGGGGGGACGGAAACGATCGGGGAGACCCAGTACTTC.

This clonotype was counted a few times. The gene calls are TRBV6-4 and TRBJ2-6; no clear D. The CDR3 runs 15 residues. The ends were cut back, 0 bases at V and 1 base at J, with 4 bases in the middle. Per germline, CDR1 MRHNA and CDR2 SNTAGT. CDR3 residues: CASSDSGSGANVLTF. The CDR3 DNA reads as TGTGCCAGCAGTGACTCGGGATCTGGGGCCAACGTCCTGACTTTC.

This clonotype was counted at least ten times. This chain links TRBV11-2 with TRBJ1-1; D gene unclear. Germline V gene data show CDR1 as SGHAT and CDR2 as FQNNGV. V was shortened by 7 bases and J by 1 base, with 10 bases between the two germline ends. CDR3 length: 13 amino acids. In DNA form, the CDR3 reads TGTGCCAGCAAGATGGGATGGAACACTGAAGCTTTCTTT. Residues: CASKMGWNTEAFF.

Ten or more counts support this clonotype. The rearrangement uses TRBV15 and TRBJ2-5; TRBD2 might be the D (5 bases). Trimming shortened V by 1 base and J by 2 bases, and 5 bases separated the two germline ends. Germline CDR1 is LNHNV and CDR2 is YYDKDF (reference sequence). The CDR3 loop spans 13 amino acids. The CDR3 sequence is CATSRGGQETQYF. CDR3 nucleotide sequence: TGTGCCACCAGCAGAGGAGGGCAAGAGACCCAGTACTTC.

The J gene is TRBJ2-7, the V gene TRBV10-3; D uncertain. The V end was cut by 0 bases, the J end by 4 bases, with 10 bases between. This CDR3 has 14 residues. Germline values: CDR1 ENHRY, CDR2 SYGVKD. The CDR3 nucleotides are TGTGCCATCAGTGAGTCTCCTACAGTGTACGAGCAGTACTTC. This sequence encodes CAISESPTVYEQYF.

The V and J genes are TRBV14 and TRBJ1-2; D gene unclear. The CDR3 covers 15 residues. With 4 bases removed from V and 8 bases from J, the gap between germline ends came to 20 bases. Germline assignment: CDR1 SGHDN and CDR2 FVKESK. The CDR3 coding sequence is TGTGCCAGCAGCCCTCCCCACGGGCGTGTGGGGGGCTACACCTTC. Encoded protein: CASSPPHGRVGGYTF. Full variable domain (rest looked up from reference TRBV14 and TRBJ1-2): EAGVTQFPSHSVIEKGQTVTLRCDPISGHDNLYWYRRVMGKEIKFLLHFVKESKQDESGMPNNRFLAERTGGTYSTLKVQPAELEDSGVYFCASSPPHGRVGGYTFGSGTRLTVV.

This clonotype has just a few counts. Since a much larger clone is just one base distant, this may be a read error. It is likely a read error, because the conserved phenylalanine at the end of the CDR3 is missing. The chain carries TRBV7-9 and TRBJ1-2, with D perhaps TRBD1 (5 bases). CDR3 size: 12 residues. Germline V gene sequence: CDR1 SEHNR, CDR2 FQNEAQ (reference sequence). V lost 5 bases and J 6 bases, leaving 10 bases between the germline ends. The CDR3 reads CASSPGTNGYTL. The CDR3 region has the DNA TGTGCCAGCAGCCCCGGGACCAATGGCTACACCCTC.

The J gene is TRBJ1-2, the V gene TRBV7-2; D unclear. V lost 5 bases and J 0 bases, leaving 7 bases between the germline ends. CDR1 and CDR2 from the germline V gene are SGHTA and FQGNSA. The CDR3 runs 13 residues. The CDR3 protein is CASSGEPNYGYTF. The CDR3 DNA is TGTGCCAGCAGCGGAGAACCTAACTATGGCTACACCTTC.

V and J are TRBV10-3 and TRBJ1-1, with 10 bases lining up with TRBD1. Germline assignment: CDR1 ENHRY and CDR2 SYGVKD. This CDR3 comprises 12 residues. The ends lost 9 bases at V and 8 bases at J; junction bases unmatched: 6. The CDR3, as DNA: TGTGCCATAACGACAGGGGGCGAGGAAGCTTTCTTT. Translating it yields CAITTGGEEAFF.

The chain joins TRBV10-3 to TRBJ2-5; 7 bases agree with TRBD2. V was clipped by 3 bases and J by 2 bases; unmatched bases: 9. Germline V gene lookup returns CDR1 ENHRY and CDR2 SYGVKD. This CDR3 is built from 16 residues. The CDR3 sequence is CAISDVGAGVQETQYF. CDR3 DNA: TGTGCCATCAGTGACGTCGGTGCGGGGGTTCAAGAGACCCAGTACTTC.

This sequence joins TRBV15 and TRBJ2-2, with 8 bases matching TRBD2. This CDR3 is built from 15 residues. CDR1 LNHNV and CDR2 YYDKDF come from the germline V gene (reference sequence). V gave up 2 bases and J gave up 7 bases; unmatched junction bases: 6. For the CDR3, the DNA is TGTGCCACCAGCAGATCGGGGGGGCTCGGCGGGGAGCTGTTTTTT. Protein: CATSRSGGLGGELFF.

With regard to this clonotype: This could be a read error, since a much larger clone is one nucleotide away. The chain carries TRBV20-1 and TRBJ1-6, with a weak D call TRBD1 (5 bases). CDR3 length: 18 amino acids. CDR1 and CDR2 from the germline V gene are DFQATT and SNEGSKA (reference sequence). The CDR3 sequence is CGARGRGGISSYNSPLHF. CDR3 in DNA: TGCGGTGCTAGGGGCCGGGGCGGCATTAGCTCCTATAATTCACCCCTCCACTTT.

This clonotype was recorded many times. The chain joins TRBV11-2 to TRBJ2-5, with 7 nucleotides matching TRBD1. The germline V gene has CDR1 SGHAT and CDR2 FQNNGV. CDR3 size: 14 residues. The V segment lost 4 bases and the J segment 1 base; nucleotides outside the gene matches: 3. CDR3 loop: CASSSRQGQETQYF. Written as DNA, the CDR3 is TGTGCCAGCAGCTCTAGACAGGGCCAAGAGACCCAGTACTTC.

V and J are TRBV5-1 and TRBJ1-1; D is uncertain. The CDR3 is 14 residues long. Trimming removed 6 bases from V and 1 base from J, with 13 bases in between. Germline V lookup: CDR1 SGHRS, CDR2 YFSETQ. DNA of the CDR3: TGCGCCAGCACCCTGGACGGCCCGAACACTGAAGCTTTCTTT. Protein: CASTLDGPNTEAFF.

The table lists this clonotype with a count of one. The rearrangement uses TRBV7-2 and TRBJ1-6, with 9 bases lining up with TRBD1. Trimming at V came to 6 bases and at J to 11 bases, leaving 8 bases not matched to a gene. Germline lookup yields CDR1 SGHTA and CDR2 FQGNSA. The CDR3 covers 14 residues. The CDR3 region has the DNA TGTGCCAGCAGTCCTGGACAGGGGAATCCACCCCTCCACTTT. Its translation is CASSPGQGNPPLHF.

This sequence joins TRBV7-2 and TRBJ1-2; D gene unclear. Germline CDR1 is SGHTA and CDR2 is FQGNSA. This CDR3 has 13 amino acids. The V end lost 1 base, the J end lost 6 bases, and 9 bases lay between the germline ends. The DNA of the CDR3 is TGTGCCAGCAGCTTAGTAGCGCGGGATGGCTACACCTTC. Translated, it gives CASSLVARDGYTF.

V and J are TRBV2 and TRBJ2-5, with TRBD2 identical over 10 bases. CDR1 and CDR2 (germline): SNHLY, FYNNEI. After removal of 4 bases from V and 5 bases from J, the junction contained 10 bases not matched to a gene. The CDR3 contains 16 residues. CDR3 protein: CASSVLAGSGRETQYF. In nucleotides, the CDR3 is TGTGCCAGCAGTGTACTAGCGGGATCCGGGAGGGAGACCCAGTACTTC. The full variable domain, its missing parts supplied by reference TRBV2 and TRBJ2-5, is EPEVTQTPSHQVTQMGQEVILRCVPISNHLYFYWYRQILGQKVEFLVSFYNNEISEKSEIFDDQFSVERPDGSNFTLKIRSTKLEDSAMYFCASSVLAGSGRETQYFGPGTRLLVL.

This clonotype occurred many times. This rearrangement joins TRBV7-8 to TRBJ1-1; 9 positions agree with TRBD1. CDR3 length: 17 amino acids. The V and J ends lost 5 bases and 5 bases, in that order; junction bases with no gene match: 15. CDR1 and CDR2 from the germline V gene are SGHVS and FQNEAQ. Here the CDR3 DNA reads TGTGCCAGCAGCCCGAAGAGGCAACAGGGGGCTAGGACTGAAGCTTTCTTT. It translates to CASSPKRQQGARTEAFF.

The table lists this clonotype with many counts. The chain combines TRBV7-2 with TRBJ2-3; D is unclear. Looked up from germline, CDR1 is SGHTA and CDR2 is FQGNSA. The ends were cut back, 3 bases at V and 0 bases at J, with 7 bases in the middle. The CDR3 has 14 residues. The CDR3 here is CASSFPGSTDTQYF. CDR3 nucleotide sequence: TGTGCCAGCAGCTTCCCCGGAAGCACAGATACGCAGTATTTT.

The sample holds many counts of this clonotype. The chain employs TRBV2 and TRBJ2-2, with D perhaps TRBD1 (6 bases). Germline CDR1 reads SNHLY; CDR2 reads FYNNEI. V shed 4 bases and J shed 6 bases, with 9 bases lying between them. This CDR3 comprises 13 residues. The CDR3, as DNA: TGTGCCAGCAGTGGACAGGCTGCCGGGGAGCTGTTTTTT. Translated: CASSGQAAGELFF.

This chain connects TRBV20-1 to TRBJ1-1; 8 bases align to TRBD1. From germline, CDR1 is DFQATT and CDR2 SNEGSKA (reference sequence). The junction had 8 bases not matched to a gene; V was cut back by 1 base and J by 4 bases. The CDR3 spans 15 residues. CDR3 region: CSARAQGAIVTEAFF. CDR3 sequence (DNA): TGCAGTGCTAGAGCGCAGGGGGCTATCGTCACTGAAGCTTTCTTT.

On this clonotype itself: Here the CDR3 omits its conserved ending phenylalanine or tryptophan, so a read error is the likely source. No DNA is shown, since the ends of the CDR3 on it are uncertain; the CDR3 is the one TCRdb lists. This rearrangement joins TRBV9 to TRBJ2-6; the D call of TRBD1 is as the table states it, not checked on the DNA. Germline loops: CDR1 SGDLS, CDR2 YYNGEE. With termini counted, the CDR3 has 8 amino acids. CDR3 sequence: CASSDTGS.

The chain links TRBV20-1 to TRBJ2-5; tentatively, D is TRBD2 (6 bases). From germline, CDR1 is DFQATT and CDR2 SNEGSKA (reference sequence). The length of the CDR3 is 13 residues. V lost 3 bases, J lost 5 bases, and 13 bases lay in between. CDR3 DNA: TGCAGTGCTAGTGGGGTAGCGGCGGAGACCCAGTACTTC. Protein product: CSASGVAAETQYF.

J is TRBJ2-7 and V is TRBV2, with 7 bases aligning to TRBD1. This CDR3 is 19 amino acids long. CDR1 and CDR2 from the germline V gene are SNHLY and FYNNEI. V was pared by 1 base and J by 3 bases, with 18 bases of the junction left unmatched. For the CDR3, the DNA is TGTGCCAGCAGTGAAGGATCCGGGACAGTTCACTCCTTTAGCTACGAGCAGTACTTC. It is translated as CASSEGSGTVHSFSYEQYF.